This passage covers 24 T cell receptor beta chains from one sample sequenced in a study of T cell repertoires in aging, cancer and after chemotherapy. The template was genomic DNA from peripheral blood, not RNA. TRB rearrangements spanning V, D and J were amplified using mixed TRB-A/B primers. From the multiplex PCR reads, TCRdb called clonotypes with MiXCR, one entry per CDR3 protein. Of some 3,000 distinct CDR3 sequences in the sample, 25% to 35% are singletons; the top ten hold over 3.5%. Sequenced sample: blood. These receptors all come from a human donor with a solid tumor.

This clonotype was seen a handful of times. CDR3 coding DNA: TGTGCCAGCAGTTTCCGACGCGGGGACTACGAGCAGTACTTC. This sequence encodes CASSFRRGDYEQYF. The chain combines TRBV12-3 or TRBV12-4 with TRBJ2-7; D might be TRBD2 (6 bases). This CDR3 has 14 residues. V lost 3 bases and J 3 bases, leaving 12 bases between the germline ends.

The chain has TRBV19 and TRBJ2-6, with D uncertain. The germline gives CDR1 LNHDA, CDR2 SQIVND (reference sequence). The CDR3 is made up of 17 amino acids. Trimming left V 3 bases short and J 0 bases short, with 12 bases between. DNA for the CDR3: TGTGCCAGTAGTATTGAGACATCATCCTCTGGGGCCAACGTCCTGACTTTC. Residues: CASSIETSSSGANVLTF.

This chain uses TRBV21-1 with TRBJ2-3. TRBV21-1 is termed a pseudogene. This CDR3 spans 11 amino acids. The chain's CDR3 is CASSKRRTEYF. In nucleotides, the CDR3 is TGTGCCAGCAGCAAACGTAGGACGGAGTATTTT.

In DNA form, the CDR3 reads TGTGCCAGCAGTGAAACCGGGACAGAGAAACCCTACGAGCAGTACTTC. It specifies CASSETGTEKPYEQYF. The V call is TRBV25-1, the J call TRBJ2-7; 7 bases are shared with TRBD1. This CDR3 has 16 amino acids. Germline values: CDR1 MGHDK, CDR2 SYGVNS. V gave up 2 bases and J gave up 2 bases; unmatched junction bases: 9.

This clonotype appeared a few times. The chain links TRBV14 to TRBJ2-3; TRBD2 agrees at 9 bases. In germline, CDR1 is SGHDN, CDR2 FVKESK. V lost 3 bases to trimming and J lost 6 bases; unmatched junction nucleotides: 4. The CDR3 extends over 14 amino acids. This CDR3 is CASSHAGGRDTQYF. The DNA for the CDR3 is TGTGCCAGCAGCCACGCGGGAGGGCGGGATACGCAGTATTTT.

Relative to its sample, this clonotype is medium-sized. The rearrangement uses TRBV6-5 and TRBJ2-7; tentatively, D is TRBD1 or TRBD2 (5 bases each). This CDR3 is 15 amino acids long. Per the germline V gene, CDR1 is MNHEY and CDR2 is SVGAGI. V lost 5 bases and J 5 bases, leaving 19 bases between the germline ends. CDR3 loop: CASSLGGRHRDEQYF. The CDR3, as DNA: TGTGCCAGCAGTCTTGGGGGAAGGCACCGCGACGAGCAGTACTTC.

This chain connects TRBV12-5 to TRBJ2-1; 13 bases fit TRBD2. Germline V gene data show CDR1 as LGHNT and CDR2 as FRNRAP. The trim removed 8 bases at V and 0 bases at J, leaving 7 bases unmatched. The CDR3 is made up of 17 amino acids. CDR3 sequence (DNA): TGTGCTAGTCTGGGACTAGCGGGAAATAGCTCCTACAATGAGCAGTTCTTC. Translation gives CASLGLAGNSSYNEQFF.

This clonotype showed up just a few times. This rearrangement joins TRBV6-2 or TRBV6-3 to TRBJ1-6; 7 bases match TRBD1. The CDR3 consists of 14 residues. Unmatched junction bases numbered 7, after V lost 5 bases and J lost 9 bases. Germline CDR1 is MNHEY and CDR2 is SVGEGT. The CDR3 nucleotides read TGTGCCAGCAGTCAGACAGGGAAAGGTTCACCCCTCCACTTT. Residues: CASSQTGKGSPLHF.

This chain uses TRBV19 with TRBJ1-1; unclear D gene. Per the germline V gene, CDR1 is LNHDA and CDR2 is SQIVND (reference sequence). Trimming removed 3 bases at V and 6 bases at J, with 20 bases between. The CDR3 length is 16 residues. The CDR3 protein is CASSMGNFPSPSEAFF. For the CDR3, the DNA is TGTGCCAGTAGTATGGGGAACTTCCCTAGCCCTTCTGAAGCTTTCTTT.

The chain is built from TRBV10-3 and TRBJ2-5, with 11 bases fitting TRBD2. CDR1 and CDR2 from the germline V gene are ENHRY and SYGVKD. With V trimmed by 3 bases and J by 2 bases, 2 bases remained unmatched. There are 15 residues in the CDR3. The CDR3 loop is CAISDRLAGQETQYF. The CDR3, as DNA: TGTGCCATCAGTGATCGACTAGCGGGACAAGAGACCCAGTACTTC.

The chain recombines TRBV6-4 with TRBJ2-3; no firm D call. V was cut by 2 bases and J by 0 bases, with 6 bases left in between. Per the germline V gene, CDR1 is MRHNA and CDR2 is SNTAGT. The CDR3 consists of 14 residues. CDR3 sequence: CASSDGVSTDTQYF. The CDR3 coding sequence is TGTGCCAGCAGTGACGGGGTCAGCACAGATACGCAGTATTTT.

This clonotype is medium-sized within its sample. The J gene is TRBJ1-2, the V gene TRBV7-9, with a possible D match to TRBD1 (6 bases). Between the trimmed V and J ends, which lost 7 bases and 8 bases, there was a span of 14 bases. The CDR3 is 12 residues long. Germline CDR1 SEHNR, CDR2 FQNEAQ (reference sequence). The DNA of the CDR3 is TGTGCCAGCACCTCGGGGGCGCCGGGCTACACCTTC. This gives the protein CASTSGAPGYTF.

This clonotype appeared a few times. J is TRBJ2-1 and V is TRBV7-9; D is undetermined. The germline CDR1 and CDR2 sequences are SEHNR and FQNEAQ (reference sequence). The CDR3 is 12 residues long. The germline V and J ends were trimmed by 2 bases and 6 bases, with 5 bases remaining between them. The CDR3 DNA reads TGTGCCAGCAGCTTACGGATCAATGAGCAGTTCTTC. Its protein is CASSLRINEQFF.

As DNA, the CDR3 is TGCAGTGCCGAAGAGGGCGAGACCCAGTACTTC. Protein: CSAEEGETQYF. The chain couples TRBV20-1 to TRBJ2-5; D may be TRBD2 (5 bases). Germline assignment: CDR1 DFQATT and CDR2 SNEGSKA (reference sequence). The CDR3 runs 11 residues. Trimming shortened V by 6 bases and J by 5 bases, and 10 bases separated the two germline ends.

This clonotype turned up a few times. V gene TRBV20-1 combines with J gene TRBJ2-3, with 11 bases lining up with TRBD2. Trimming took 5 bases from V and 2 from J; bases not matched to a gene: 6. The CDR3 spans 15 residues. The V gene's germline CDR1 is DFQATT and CDR2 SNEGSKA (reference sequence). The chain's CDR3 is CSALGTSGYTDTQYF. CDR3 in DNA: TGCAGTGCTTTAGGGACTAGCGGCTACACAGATACGCAGTATTTT.

This chain joins TRBV5-1 and TRBJ1-1; tentatively, D is TRBD1 (5 bases). The V end was cut by 4 bases, the J end by 7 bases, with 14 bases between. In germline, CDR1 is SGHRS, CDR2 YFSETQ. The CDR3 runs to 13 residues. This CDR3 is CASSVSGGYEAFF. The DNA of the CDR3 is TGCGCCAGCAGCGTGTCGGGGGGGTATGAAGCTTTCTTT.

There are a few counts of this clonotype. This rearrangement joins TRBV18 to TRBJ2-6, with TRBD2 as a possible D gene (5 bases). The germline V gene encodes CDR1 KGHSH and CDR2 LQKENI. Trimming took off 0 bases at V and 0 bases at J, with 6 bases between the two ends. The CDR3 is 16 residues long. The DNA for the CDR3 is TGTGCCAGCTCACCACCCCGGGGCTCTGGGGCCAACGTCCTGACTTTC. Protein sequence: CASSPPRGSGANVLTF.

The chain combines TRBV10-3 with TRBJ1-3; 8 bases align to TRBD1. Trimming at V came to 8 bases and at J to 5 bases, leaving 11 bases not matched to a gene. Looked up from germline, CDR1 is ENHRY and CDR2 is SYGVKD. CDR3 length: 15 amino acids. As DNA, the CDR3 is TGTGCCATCCACTCGCATCAGGGGGCGAGAAACACCATATATTTT. Its translation is CAIHSHQGARNTIYF.

The rearrangement uses TRBV18 and TRBJ1-1; the match to TRBD1 covers 9 bases. This CDR3 is built from 16 residues. Germline values: CDR1 KGHSH, CDR2 LQKENI. J lost 1 base, V lost 1 base, and 4 bases had no gene match. The CDR3 sequence: CASSPQRDRANTEAFF. Here the CDR3 DNA reads TGTGCCAGCTCACCACAACGGGACAGGGCGAACACTGAAGCTTTCTTT. Full variable domain (remainder filled in from reference TRBV18 and TRBJ1-1): NAGVMQNPRHLVRRRGQEARLRCSPMKGHSHVYWYRQLPEEGLKFMVYLQKENIIDESGMPKERFSAEFPKEGPSILRIQQVVRGDSAAYFCASSPQRDRANTEAFFGQGTRLTVV.

By share of the sample, this clonotype is large. This chain connects TRBV29-1 to TRBJ1-1; D uncertain. CDR1 and CDR2 from the germline V gene are SQVTM and ANQGSEA. Deletions cut 6 bases from V and 1 base from J, with 15 bases between. The CDR3 totals 14 residues. DNA for the CDR3: TGCAGCGTAGCATGGGCCAGACAGAACACTGAAGCTTTCTTT. Amino acid sequence: CSVAWARQNTEAFF.

A few counts support this clonotype. V is TRBV7-2 and J is TRBJ1-1; D unclear. CDR3 length: 13 residues. CDR1 SGHTA and CDR2 FQGNSA come from the germline V gene. Trimming removed 6 bases from V and 2 bases from J, with 10 bases in between. The CDR3 sequence: CASSPEVNTEAFF. The CDR3 DNA reads as TGTGCCAGCAGTCCAGAGGTAAACACTGAAGCTTTCTTT. Full variable domain (remainder filled in from reference TRBV7-2 and TRBJ1-1): GAGVSQSPSNKVTEKGKDVELRCDPISGHTALYWYRQSLGQGLEFLIYFQGNSAPDKSGLPSDRFSAERTGGSVSTLTIQRTQQEDSAVYLCASSPEVNTEAFFGQGTRLTVV.

This clonotype has more than one count but fewer than ten. The J gene is TRBJ2-2, the V gene TRBV28, with a tentative D call TRBD2 (5 bases). Germline V gene sequence: CDR1 MDHEN, CDR2 SYDVKM. This CDR3 region has 15 residues. Between the trimmed V and J ends, which lost 7 bases and 3 bases, there was a span of 15 bases. CDR3 region: CASTIGRDHTGELFF. CDR3 sequence (DNA): TGTGCCAGCACCATCGGCCGGGATCACACCGGGGAGCTGTTTTTT.

This clonotype appeared a few times. The V and J genes are TRBV12-3 or TRBV12-4 and TRBJ2-7; D is unresolved. The CDR3 spans 13 residues. Between the trimmed V and J ends, which lost 0 bases and 2 bases, there was a span of 5 bases. The CDR3 bases are TGTGCCAGCAGTTTAGCGCAGGCCTACGAGCAGTACTTC. Encoded protein: CASSLAQAYEQYF.

V usage is TRBV25-1 and J usage is TRBJ1-6; D is uncertain. CDR1 is MGHDK, CDR2 SYGVNS, per germline. This CDR3 has 17 amino acids. Trimming removed 5 bases at V and 0 bases at J, with 14 bases between. In DNA, the CDR3 is TGTGCCAGCAGTCCCCAAGGAGGCAGCTCCTATAATTCACCCCTCCACTTT. Translated: CASSPQGGSSYNSPLHF.